This T cell receptor (beta chain) was found in a study of cytomegalovirus exposure and HLA in healthy donors. The wider study: In terms of ancestry, the Caucasian-associated cluster contained about four fifths of the approximately 400 genotyped donors.

Study-level points and caveats: Among CMV-associated TCR beta chains, most appeared HLA-restricted in a later analysis. TCR beta sequences reportedly predicted the HLA-A and HLA-B alleles of most subjects accurately.

Primers included in the PCR were 60 Vbeta and 13 Jbeta primers. Assay: immunoSEQ multiplex PCR; the TCRdb copy retains only in-frame clones and omits some. The table includes around 150,000 clones, just under 80% detected once. The donors comprised healthy bone marrow donors. Points on this clone: Its antigen is not known.

V was trimmed by 0 bases and J by 4 bases, leaving 9 bases between them. The CDR3 totals 14 residues. In germline, CDR1 is KGHSH, CDR2 LQKENI. Sequenced material: PBMCs. This TCR was recovered from a man between 18 and 29 years old in good health and CMV-seropositive. The chain combines TRBV18 with TRBJ1-1; D is possibly TRBD1 (5 bases). CDR3 in DNA: TGTGCCAGCTCACCACCTGGGGGGGTCACTGAAGCTTTCTTT. Its protein product is CASSPPGGVTEAFF.